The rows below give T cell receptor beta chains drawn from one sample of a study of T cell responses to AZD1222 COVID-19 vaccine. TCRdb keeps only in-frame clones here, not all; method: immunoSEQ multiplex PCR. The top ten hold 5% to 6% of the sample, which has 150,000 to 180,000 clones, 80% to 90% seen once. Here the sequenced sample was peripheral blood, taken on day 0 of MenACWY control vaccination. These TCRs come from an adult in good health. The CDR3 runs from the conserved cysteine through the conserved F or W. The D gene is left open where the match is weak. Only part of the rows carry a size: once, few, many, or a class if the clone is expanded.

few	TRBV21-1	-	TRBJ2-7	TGTGCCAGCAACCTAGGGACGAGCTACGAGCAGTACTTC	CASNLGTSYEQYF
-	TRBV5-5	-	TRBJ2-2	TGTGCCAGCAGCACCAGATCCCCCGGGGAGCTGTTTTTT	CASSTRSPGELFF
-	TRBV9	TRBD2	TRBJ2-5	TGTGCCAGCAGCGTGCGGGGGGGCTTAGAGACCCAGTACTTC	CASSVRGGLETQYF
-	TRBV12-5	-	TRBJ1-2	TGTGCTAGTGGTTTGGGGACGCTAGGGCGATTATTCCGCGGCTACACCTTC	CASGLGTLGRLFRGYTF
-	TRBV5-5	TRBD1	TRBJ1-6	TGTGCCAGCAGCCCACATGACAGGGGTAATTCACCCCTCCACTTT	CASSPHDRGNSPLHF
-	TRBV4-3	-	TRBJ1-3	TGCGCCAGCAGCCCGCAACAGGGACTCTGGAACACCATATATTTT	CASSPQQGLWNTIYF
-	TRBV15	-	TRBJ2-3	TGTGCCACCAGCAGAGGGGGCCCACAAGATACGCAGTATTTT	CATSRGGPQDTQYF
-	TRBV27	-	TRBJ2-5	TGTGCCAGCAGTTTAGAGGGGACCCAGTACTTC	CASSLEGTQYF
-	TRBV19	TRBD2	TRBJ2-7	TGTGCCAGTAGTTTCCTAGCGGGAGTAAGCGAGCAGTACTTC	CASSFLAGVSEQYF
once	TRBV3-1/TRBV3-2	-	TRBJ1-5	TGTGCCAGCAGCCTAGGGCTTTATAGCAATCAGCCCCAGCATTTT	CASSLGLYSNQPQHF
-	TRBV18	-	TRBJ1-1	TGTGCCAGCTCACTCTGGAAGAACACTGAAGCTTTCTTT	CASSLWKNTEAFF
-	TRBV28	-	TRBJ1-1	TGTGCCAGCTTCGGGTTTGGGAACACTGAAGCTTTCTTT	CASFGFGNTEAFF
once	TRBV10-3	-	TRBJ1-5	TGTGCCATCAGTGACGCAGGAGCTAATCAGCCCCAGCATTTT	CAISDAGANQPQHF
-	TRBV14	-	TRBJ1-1	TGTGCCAGCAGCCAGTATTGGGGGGCTAGTACTGAAGCTTTCTTT	CASSQYWGASTEAFF
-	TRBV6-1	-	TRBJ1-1	TGTGCCAGCAGTGAAAACACTGAAGCTTTCTTT	CASSENTEAFF
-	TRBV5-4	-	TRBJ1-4	TGTGCCAGCAATTTCGGGGGAACTAATGAAAAACTGTTTTTT	CASNFGGTNEKLFF
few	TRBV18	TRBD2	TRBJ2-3	TGTGCCAGCTCACCGGGCGCGGTAGCGGGGACCACAGATACGCAGTATTTT	CASSPGAVAGTTDTQYF
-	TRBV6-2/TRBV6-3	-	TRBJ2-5	TGTGCCAGCAGTTATGGGCCCAGGGGTGGTAAGACCCAGTACTTC	CASSYGPRGGKTQYF
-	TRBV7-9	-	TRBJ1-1	TGTGCCAGCAGCCACGCGGGGGGTCGCGGGAACACTGAAGCTTTCTTT	CASSHAGGRGNTEAFF
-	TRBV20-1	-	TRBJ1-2	TGCAGTGCTAGTGACCAAGGCCCATCGGATGGCTACACCTTC	CSASDQGPSDGYTF
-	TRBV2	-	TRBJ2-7	TGTGCCAGCAGTAACGGCCGCGACTCCTACGAGCAGTACTTC	CASSNGRDSYEQYF
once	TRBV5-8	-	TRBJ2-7	TGTGCCAGCAGCTCACGAGGGGTCCTATCCTACGAGCAGTACTTC	CASSSRGVLSYEQYF
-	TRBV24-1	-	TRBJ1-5	TGTGCCACCAGTGATTCGGGGCAGACAAATCAGCCCCAGCATTTT	CATSDSGQTNQPQHF
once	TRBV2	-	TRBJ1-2	TGTGCCAGCAGTGTGTCGGCCTATGGCTACACCTTC	CASSVSAYGYTF
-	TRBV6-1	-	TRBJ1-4	TGTGCCAGCAGTGAAGTAAAGTTAAATGAAAAACTGTTTTTT	CASSEVKLNEKLFF
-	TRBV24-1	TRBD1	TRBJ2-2	TGTGCCACCAGTGATTTTATGGCAGGGGGTAGGACCGGGGAGCTGTTTTTT	CATSDFMAGGRTGELFF
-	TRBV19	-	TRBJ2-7	TGTGCCAGTAGTGTCACAGGGAACCCGGACTACGAGCAGTACTTC	CASSVTGNPDYEQYF
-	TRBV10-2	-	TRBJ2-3	TGCGCCAGCTACCGGGGGTGGGGTTCCACAGATACGCAGTATTTT	CASYRGWGSTDTQYF
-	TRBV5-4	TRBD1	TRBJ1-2	TGTGCCAGCAGCGCCTGGACAGGGGACTATGGCTACACCTTC	CASSAWTGDYGYTF